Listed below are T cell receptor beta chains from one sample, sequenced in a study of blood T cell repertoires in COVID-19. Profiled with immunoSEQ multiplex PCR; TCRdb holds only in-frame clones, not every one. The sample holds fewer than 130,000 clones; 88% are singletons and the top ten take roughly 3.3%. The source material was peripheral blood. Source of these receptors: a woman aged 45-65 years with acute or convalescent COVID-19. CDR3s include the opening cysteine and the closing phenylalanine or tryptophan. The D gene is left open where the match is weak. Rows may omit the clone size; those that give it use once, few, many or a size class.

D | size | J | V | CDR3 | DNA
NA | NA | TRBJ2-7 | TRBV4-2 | CASSQEGVMLGDEQYF | TGTGCCAGCAGCCAAGAAGGGGTGATGCTGGGTGACGAGCAGTACTTC
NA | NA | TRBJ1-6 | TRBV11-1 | CASSSRGGNSPLHF | TGTGCCAGCAGCTCCAGGGGTGGGAATTCACCCCTCCACTTT
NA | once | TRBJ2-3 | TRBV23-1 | CASREQGYGDTQYF | TGCGCCAGCAGAGAACAGGGTTATGGGGATACGCAGTATTTT
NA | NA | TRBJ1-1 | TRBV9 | CASSSGGSGNTEAFF | TGTGCCAGCAGCTCGGGGGGGTCTGGAAACACTGAAGCTTTCTTT
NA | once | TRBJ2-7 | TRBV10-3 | CAISAGPEQYF | TGTGCCATCAGTGCAGGCCCCGAGCAGTACTTC
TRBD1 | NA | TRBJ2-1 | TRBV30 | CAWSRQGNNEQFF | TGTGCCTGGAGCAGACAGGGGAATAATGAGCAGTTCTTC
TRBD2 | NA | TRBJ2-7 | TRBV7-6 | CASSSRIAGGRNEQYF | TGTGCCAGCAGCTCCCGCATAGCGGGAGGGCGGAACGAGCAGTACTTC
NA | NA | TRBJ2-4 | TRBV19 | CASSARTGAKNIQYF | TGTGCCAGTAGTGCTCGGACTGGAGCCAAAAACATTCAGTACTTC
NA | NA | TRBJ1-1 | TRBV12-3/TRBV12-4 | CASSSDMNTEAFF | TGTGCCAGCAGTTCTGACATGAACACTGAAGCTTTCTTT
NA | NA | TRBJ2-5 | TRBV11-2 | CASSLGGGPHAETQYF | TGTGCCAGCAGCTTAGGGGGAGGCCCTCATGCGGAGACCCAGTACTTC
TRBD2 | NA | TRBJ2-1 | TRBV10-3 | CAISRGLAGVNEQFF | TGTGCCATCAGTCGGGGACTAGCGGGAGTAAATGAGCAGTTCTTC
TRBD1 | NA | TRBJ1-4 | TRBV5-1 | CASSEAGTGKEKLFF | TGCGCCAGCAGCGAGGCCGGGACAGGAAAAGAAAAACTGTTTTTT
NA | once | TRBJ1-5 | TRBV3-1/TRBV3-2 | CASSQAGGGDGQPQHF | TGTGCCAGCAGCCAAGCTGGAGGAGGGGACGGGCAGCCCCAGCATTTT
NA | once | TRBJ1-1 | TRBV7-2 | CASSGGGQRNTEAFF | TGTGCCAGCAGCGGCGGGGGACAACGGAACACTGAAGCTTTCTTT
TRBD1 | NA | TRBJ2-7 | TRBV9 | CASSQTGYEQYF | TGTGCCAGCAGCCAGACAGGGTACGAGCAGTACTTC
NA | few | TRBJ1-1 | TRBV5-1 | CASSLAGGMNTEAFF | TGCGCCAGCAGCTTGGCGGGGGGAATGAACACTGAAGCTTTCTTT
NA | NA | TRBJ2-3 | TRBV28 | CASRGADTDTQYF | TGTGCCAGCAGGGGGGCGGACACAGATACGCAGTATTTT
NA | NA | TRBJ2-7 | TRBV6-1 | CASSEVGRAAREQYF | TGTGCCAGCAGTGAAGTTGGGCGGGCTGCGAGGGAGCAGTACTTC
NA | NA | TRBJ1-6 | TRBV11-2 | CASSLSDSNSPLHF | TGTGCCAGCAGCTTATCGGACAGCAATTCACCCCTCCACTTT
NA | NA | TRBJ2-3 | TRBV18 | CASSIRGGEADTQYF | TGTGCCAGCTCAATCCGCGGCGGTGAGGCAGATACGCAGTATTTT
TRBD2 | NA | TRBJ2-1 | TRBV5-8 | CASSPRGEGNNEQFF | TGTGCCAGCAGCCCTAGAGGGGAGGGAAACAATGAGCAGTTCTTC
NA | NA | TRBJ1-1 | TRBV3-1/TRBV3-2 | CASSPRTGTEAFF | TGTGCCAGCAGCCCCCGTACGGGCACTGAAGCTTTCTTT
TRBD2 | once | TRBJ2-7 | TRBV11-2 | CASSAASGPSYEQYF | TGTGCCAGCAGCGCAGCTAGCGGACCCTCCTACGAGCAGTACTTC
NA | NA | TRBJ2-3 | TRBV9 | CASSVAPPGSGTDTQYF | TGTGCCAGCAGCGTAGCCCCCCCAGGTAGCGGCACAGATACGCAGTATTTT
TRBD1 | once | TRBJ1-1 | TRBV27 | CASSLLPGQGSEAFF | TGTGCCAGCAGTCTGCTCCCGGGACAGGGTAGTGAAGCTTTCTTT